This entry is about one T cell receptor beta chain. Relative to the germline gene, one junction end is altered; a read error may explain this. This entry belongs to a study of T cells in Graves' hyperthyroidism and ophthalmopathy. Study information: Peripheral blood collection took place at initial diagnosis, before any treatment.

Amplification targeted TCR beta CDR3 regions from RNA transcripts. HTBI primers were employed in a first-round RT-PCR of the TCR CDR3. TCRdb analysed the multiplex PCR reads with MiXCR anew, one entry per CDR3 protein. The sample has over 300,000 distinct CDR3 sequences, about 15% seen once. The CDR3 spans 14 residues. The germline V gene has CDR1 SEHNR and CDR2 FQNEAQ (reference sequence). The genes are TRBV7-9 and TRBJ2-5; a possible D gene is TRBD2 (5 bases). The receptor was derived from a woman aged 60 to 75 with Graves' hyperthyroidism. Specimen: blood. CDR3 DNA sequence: TGTGCCGGCAGCTTAGCCCTAGCACAAGAGACCCAGTACTTC. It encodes CAGSLALAQETQYF.